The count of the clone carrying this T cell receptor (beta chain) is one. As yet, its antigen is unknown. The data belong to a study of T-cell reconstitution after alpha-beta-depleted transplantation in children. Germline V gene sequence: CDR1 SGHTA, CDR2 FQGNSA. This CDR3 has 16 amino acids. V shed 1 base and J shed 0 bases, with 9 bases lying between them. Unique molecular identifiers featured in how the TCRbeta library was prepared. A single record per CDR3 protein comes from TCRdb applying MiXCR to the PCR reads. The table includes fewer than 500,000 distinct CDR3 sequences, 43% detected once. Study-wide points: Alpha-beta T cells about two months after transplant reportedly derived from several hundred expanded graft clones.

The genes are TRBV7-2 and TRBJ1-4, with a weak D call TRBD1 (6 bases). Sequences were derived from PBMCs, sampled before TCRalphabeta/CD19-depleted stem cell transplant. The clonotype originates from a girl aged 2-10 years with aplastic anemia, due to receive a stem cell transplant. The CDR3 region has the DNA TGTGCCAGCAGCTTAGGGACAGTTTCAACTAATGAAAAACTGTTTTTT. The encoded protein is CASSLGTVSTNEKLFF.